Sequencing of this T cell receptor (beta chain) was carried out in a study of blood T cells in healthy people across ages. Turning to this clonotype: Its antigen is unidentified.

Findings and caveats of the study: There was a strong correlation between TCR beta diversity and naive T cell percentage. Whereas aged donors had fewer naive CD4+ cells, long-lived donors had more of them and higher diversity.

Alongside a J-beta primer mix, a sample-barcoded 5' primer served in a second PCR lasting about 7 to 12 cycles. MiXCR, applied by TCRdb to the 5' RACE reads, yields one record per CDR3 protein. This sample yields approximately 810,000 distinct CDR3 sequences, of which more than 25% are seen a single time; approximately 15% belongs to the top ten. Extracted total RNA amounted to at least 5.5 micrograms for each sample. The sequencing sample was made of blood. The TCR originated in a woman of 80 years or more in good health.

The CDR3 region is CASSLTGPNNEQFF. The CDR3 DNA follows: TGTGCCAGCAGCTTAACAGGACCCAACAATGAGCAGTTCTTC. The chain uses TRBV7-3 and TRBJ2-1; D not certain. This CDR3 comprises 14 residues. The V and J ends lost 0 bases and 5 bases respectively, with 8 bases between them. The germline V gene encodes CDR1 SGHTA and CDR2 FQGTGA.